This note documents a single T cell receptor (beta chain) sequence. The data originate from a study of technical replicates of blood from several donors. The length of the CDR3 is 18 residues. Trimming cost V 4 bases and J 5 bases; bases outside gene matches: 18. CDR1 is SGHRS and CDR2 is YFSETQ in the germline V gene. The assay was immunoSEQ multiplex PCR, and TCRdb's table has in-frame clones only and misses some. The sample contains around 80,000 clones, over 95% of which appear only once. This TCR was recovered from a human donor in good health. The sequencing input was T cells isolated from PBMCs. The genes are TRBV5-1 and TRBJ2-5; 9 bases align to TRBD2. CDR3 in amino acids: CASSPRIELAGWGETQYF. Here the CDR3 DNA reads TGCGCCAGCAGCCCCCGAATCGAACTAGCGGGCTGGGGGGAGACCCAGTACTTC. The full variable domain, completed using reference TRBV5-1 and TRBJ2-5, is KAGVTQTPRYLIKTRGQQVTLSCSPISGHRSVSWYQQTPGQGLQFLFEYFSETQRNKGNFPGRFSGRQFSNSRSEMNVSTLELGDSALYLCASSPRIELAGWGETQYFGPGTRLLVL.